The 5 T cell receptor beta chains given below trace back to one sample, sequenced in a study of blood T cell repertoires in COVID-19. Clones were sequenced by immunoSEQ multiplex PCR, and TCRdb holds only the in-frame ones, with some missing. The sample has fewer than 450,000 clones; roughly 84% are singletons. What was sequenced was PBMCs or T cells enriched from blood (not recorded which). The source is a woman in her twenties or thirties who had recovered from COVID-19.

J is TRBJ2-2 and V is TRBV7-2; maybe TRBD2 (5 bases). Trimming removed 5 bases from V and 3 bases from J, with 13 bases in between. Per germline, CDR1 SGHTA and CDR2 FQGNSA. This CDR3 comprises 15 residues. The CDR3 DNA follows: TGTGCCAGCAGCCTGCGGCCGGGATACACCGGGGAGCTGTTTTTT. It is translated as CASSLRPGYTGELFF.

The chain recombines TRBV18 with TRBJ2-5; the match to TRBD1 covers 11 bases. The V segment lost 3 bases and the J segment 9 bases; nucleotides outside the gene matches: 12. The V gene's germline CDR1 is KGHSH and CDR2 LQKENI. This CDR3 spans 16 amino acids. DNA for the CDR3: TGTGCCAGCTCACCCCGGACAGGGGGCTTTAAGGATGCCCAGTACTTC. As protein: CASSPRTGGFKDAQYF.

This clone has a single count. The chain uses TRBV19 and TRBJ2-5, with a weak D call TRBD2 (5 bases). V gave up 3 bases and J gave up 2 bases, with 13 bases separating them. The length of the CDR3 is 15 residues. Germline assignment: CDR1 LNHDA and CDR2 SQIVND (reference sequence). The DNA of the CDR3 is TGTGCCAGTAGTATCGGGCAGACTACGCAAGAGACCCAGTACTTC. Encoded protein: CASSIGQTTQETQYF.

The chain employs TRBV5-1 and TRBJ2-7, with 7 bases fitting TRBD1. Losses at the gene ends were 0 bases for V and 0 bases for J; bases not matched to a gene: 6. Per the germline V gene, CDR1 is SGHRS and CDR2 is YFSETQ. The CDR3 loop spans 16 amino acids. The CDR3 loop reads CASSLVQGSSSYEQYF. The CDR3, as DNA: TGCGCCAGCAGCTTGGTACAGGGGAGTTCCTCCTACGAGCAGTACTTC.

The chain couples TRBV7-9 to TRBJ1-4, with 9 bases matching TRBD1. The germline gives CDR1 SEHNR, CDR2 FQNEAQ (reference sequence). The junction had 9 bases not matched to a gene; V was cut back by 5 bases and J by 5 bases. The CDR3 is 16 residues long. CDR3 in amino acids: CASSQGPGQGNEKLFF. The DNA for the CDR3 is TGTGCCAGCAGCCAGGGCCCGGGACAGGGAAATGAAAAACTGTTTTTT.